What follows describes a single T cell receptor beta chain. CDR1 and CDR2 from the germline V gene are WSHSY and SAAADI. J was trimmed by 7 bases and V by 0 bases; bases with no gene match: 2. The CDR3 has 14 amino acids. This record belongs to a study of blood T cell repertoires in COVID-19. TCRdb keeps only in-frame clones here, not all; method: immunoSEQ multiplex PCR. The sample yields a few hundred thousand clones, 88% seen once. The rearrangement uses TRBV10-2 and TRBJ1-4, with 7 bases fitting TRBD1. Sequencing was carried out using peripheral blood. This receptor was obtained from a woman between 65 and 79 years old with COVID-19, enrolled during active disease. CDR3 DNA: TGCGCCAGCAGTGAGTCAACAGGGGTTGAAAAACTGTTTTTT. Protein: CASSESTGVEKLFF.